Shown below are 23 T cell receptor beta chains from a single sample sequenced in a study of cytomegalovirus exposure and HLA in healthy donors. The PCR was carried out with 60 Vbeta primers and 13 Jbeta primers. Produced via immunoSEQ multiplex PCR; TCRdb's table is partial and in-frame only. In the table there are roughly 160,000 clones, 65% to 80% of which are singletons. Sequencing used PBMCs. The source of these receptors is a woman between 50 and 59 years old in good health and CMV-seropositive.

CDR3 DNA: TGTGCCACCAGCAGAGAGGGGGGTACGCAGACCCAGTACTTC. Its protein is CATSREGGTQTQYF. V and J are TRBV15 and TRBJ2-5, with a weak D call TRBD2 (6 bases). This CDR3 is built from 14 residues. Trimming shortened V by 0 bases and J by 6 bases, and 11 bases separated the two germline ends. Looked up from germline, CDR1 is LNHNV and CDR2 is YYDKDF (reference sequence).

J is TRBJ1-3 and V is TRBV19, with D maybe TRBD1 (5 bases). This CDR3 region has 16 residues. Germline CDR1 and CDR2: LNHDA and SQIVND (reference sequence). Trimming left V 2 bases short and J 0 bases short, with 11 bases between. The CDR3 nucleotides are TGTGCCAGTAGTATACGACAGCCTTCCTCTGGAAACACCATATATTTT. As protein: CASSIRQPSSGNTIYF. The whole variable domain, filled in from reference TRBV19 and TRBJ1-3, reads DGGITQSPKYLFRKEGQNVTLSCEQNLNHDAMYWYRQDPGQGLRLIYYSQIVNDFQKGDIAEGYSVSREKKESFPLTVTSAQKNPTAFYLCASSIRQPSSGNTIYFGEGSWLTVV.

The rearrangement joins TRBV5-1 to TRBJ1-4, with D perhaps matching TRBD1 (6 bases). V lost 4 bases to trimming and J lost 6 bases, with 19 bases between them. The CDR3 totals 16 residues. Germline-derived CDR1 and CDR2 are SGHRS and YFSETQ. CDR3: CASSPRQLGGDEKLFF. The DNA of the CDR3 is TGCGCCAGCAGCCCCCGGCAGTTAGGGGGGGATGAAAAACTGTTTTTT. Complete variable domain (other parts from reference TRBV5-1 and TRBJ1-4): KAGVTQTPRYLIKTRGQQVTLSCSPISGHRSVSWYQQTPGQGLQFLFEYFSETQRNKGNFPGRFSGRQFSNSRSEMNVSTLELGDSALYLCASSPRQLGGDEKLFFGSGTQLSVL.

V usage is TRBV28 and J usage is TRBJ2-7; 9 bases fit TRBD2. Germline V gives CDR1 MDHEN, CDR2 SYDVKM. V was clipped by 0 bases and J by 5 bases; unmatched bases: 5. The CDR3 is made up of 15 amino acids. The CDR3 loop reads CASSLWASGTDEQYF. CDR3 bases: TGTGCCAGCAGTTTATGGGCTAGCGGGACCGACGAGCAGTACTTC.

The J gene is TRBJ2-7, the V gene TRBV5-6, with 8 nucleotides matching TRBD2. CDR1 is SGHDT, CDR2 YYEEEE, per germline. There are 17 residues in the CDR3. J lost 4 bases, V lost 0 bases, and 12 bases had no gene match. CDR3 in amino acids: CASSLGASFGGAYEQYF. In DNA, the CDR3 is TGTGCCAGCAGCTTGGGTGCGTCGTTCGGGGGGGCATACGAGCAGTACTTC.

This sequence joins TRBV27 and TRBJ1-6, with 9 positions matching TRBD1. The CDR3 is made up of 16 amino acids. Germline V gene sequence: CDR1 MNHEY, CDR2 SMNVEV (reference sequence). V lost 3 bases and J lost 14; bases outside the gene matches: 14. In DNA, the CDR3 is TGTGCCAGCAGTTTTACAGGGGGCCCCTTTGGTGGGACCCTCCACTTT. As protein: CASSFTGGPFGGTLHF.

This chain uses TRBV7-2 with TRBJ2-5, with D perhaps matching TRBD2 (6 bases). The J call may not be correct, given that the DNA end is closer to TRBJ2-7. The CDR3 consists of 13 residues. The germline V gene encodes CDR1 SGHTA and CDR2 FQGNSA. CDR3 nucleotides: TGTGCCAGCAGCCCCGGAGGGCCGGTCGAGCAGTACTTC. It specifies CASSPGGPVEQYF.

The chain has TRBV5-1 and TRBJ1-1; perhaps TRBD1 as D (6 bases). The germline gives CDR1 SGHRS, CDR2 YFSETQ. Trimming left V 4 bases short and J 4 bases short, with 17 bases between. The CDR3 sequence is 15 residues long. The CDR3 sequence is CASSPMTGVSTEAFF. The DNA for the CDR3 is TGCGCCAGCAGCCCTATGACAGGAGTGAGCACTGAAGCTTTCTTT.

V is TRBV6-1 and J is TRBJ1-5; D uncertain. The germline CDR1 and CDR2 sequences are MNHNS and SASEGT. The V end was cut by 7 bases, the J end by 6 bases, with 10 bases between. The CDR3 runs 12 residues. The CDR3 loop reads CASTTPGQPQHF. CDR3 nucleotide sequence: TGTGCCAGCACTACGCCAGGTCAGCCCCAGCATTTT.

CDR3 sequence reads: CASSLGLAGPTDTQYF. The CDR3 nucleotides are TGCGCCAGCAGCCTAGGACTAGCGGGGCCCACAGATACGCAGTATTTT. The chain combines TRBV4-3 with TRBJ2-3, with TRBD2 identical over 12 bases. V was clipped by 4 bases and J by 2 bases; unmatched bases: 4. The CDR3 loop spans 16 amino acids. The germline CDR1 and CDR2 sequences are LGHNA and YSLEER.

The chain employs TRBV5-1 and TRBJ2-1; TRBD2 matches at 7 bases. The CDR3 runs 15 residues. Trimming at V came to 2 bases and at J to 2 bases, leaving 4 bases not matched to a gene. In germline, CDR1 is SGHRS, CDR2 YFSETQ. DNA for the CDR3: TGCGCCAGCAGCTTTTTAGCGGGTCCCTACAATGAGCAGTTCTTC. As protein: CASSFLAGPYNEQFF. The full variable domain, in which reference TRBV5-1 and TRBJ2-1 provide the parts outside the CDR3, is KAGVTQTPRYLIKTRGQQVTLSCSPISGHRSVSWYQQTPGQGLQFLFEYFSETQRNKGNFPGRFSGRQFSNSRSEMNVSTLELGDSALYLCASSFLAGPYNEQFFGPGTRLTVL.

The chain combines TRBV19 with TRBJ1-2; D call uncertain. The V end was cut by 1 base, the J end by 5 bases, with 5 bases between. CDR1 LNHDA and CDR2 SQIVND come from the germline V gene (reference sequence). The CDR3 extends over 12 amino acids. The CDR3 DNA sequence: TGTGCCAGTAGTATAGTCGGTTATGGCTACACCTTC. Its protein is CASSIVGYGYTF. Full variable domain (outside the CDR3, taken from reference TRBV19 and TRBJ1-2): DGGITQSPKYLFRKEGQNVTLSCEQNLNHDAMYWYRQDPGQGLRLIYYSQIVNDFQKGDIAEGYSVSREKKESFPLTVTSAQKNPTAFYLCASSIVGYGYTFGSGTRLTVV.

The rearrangement uses TRBV21-1 and TRBJ1-5; TRBD1 is taken as the D call from the table, unchecked against the DNA. TRBV21-1 is a known pseudogene. The CDR3 totals 15 residues. The CDR3 reads CASTEQVNSNQPQHF. The CDR3 DNA reads TGTGCCAGCACCGAACAGGTTAATAGCAATCAGCCCCAGCATTTT.

V is TRBV28 and J is TRBJ1-6, with TRBD1 identical over 11 bases. CDR3 length: 20 residues. Germline CDR1 is MDHEN and CDR2 is SYDVKM. V lost 5 bases to trimming and J lost 7 bases; unmatched junction nucleotides: 19. CDR3 DNA sequence: TGTGCCAGCAGTCCTTATCCGGGACAGGGGGGACAAACCCCGAATTCACCCCTCCACTTT. Its protein is CASSPYPGQGGQTPNSPLHF.

The CDR3 spells CASSKGSPGQGSPGELFF. DNA of the CDR3: TGTGCCAGCAGCAAGGGATCACCGGGACAGGGGTCTCCCGGGGAGCTGTTTTTT. The rearrangement uses TRBV21-1 and TRBJ2-2; the table assigns TRBD1, which was not confirmed against the DNA. TRBV21-1 is a pseudogene locus. The CDR3 sequence is 18 residues long.

The rearrangement links TRBV6-1 to TRBJ2-3; TRBD2 aligns across 8 bases. CDR3 size: 15 residues. CDR1 and CDR2 from the germline V gene are MNHNS and SASEGT. The ends lost 6 bases at V and 1 base at J; junction bases unmatched: 6. The CDR3 sequence is CASRLSSGGTDTQYF. DNA of the CDR3: TGTGCCAGCAGACTGAGTAGCGGGGGCACAGATACGCAGTATTTT.

This CDR3 reads CASSGPGTRGLETQYF. CDR3 sequence (DNA): TGTGCCAGCAGCGGCCCCGGGACTAGGGGGTTGGAGACCCAGTACTTC. The chain recombines TRBV9 with TRBJ2-5, with 8 nucleotides matching TRBD2. This CDR3 region has 16 residues. Trimming removed 3 bases from V and 5 bases from J; junction bases left unmatched: 12. From germline, CDR1 is SGDLS and CDR2 YYNGEE.

This clone was seen a few times. This chain joins TRBV7-9 and TRBJ1-2; no firm D call. V was clipped by 5 bases and J by 5 bases, with 12 bases between them. Germline CDR1 SEHNR, CDR2 FQNEAQ (reference sequence). CDR3 length: 13 amino acids. This chain's CDR3 is CASSRGSEYGYTF. The CDR3 DNA reads TGTGCCAGCAGCCGAGGGTCCGAGTATGGCTACACCTTC.

The gene calls are TRBV19 and TRBJ2-5; TRBD1 matches at 9 bases. Germline V gene sequence: CDR1 LNHDA, CDR2 SQIVND (reference sequence). The length of the CDR3 is 15 residues. V dropped 3 bases and J dropped 4; count of bases not matched to a gene: 6. DNA of the CDR3: TGTGCCAGTAGTATTGGGACAGGGACGTCAGAGACCCAGTACTTC. Its translation: CASSIGTGTSETQYF.

V and J are TRBV4-3 and TRBJ2-1; a weak D match, TRBD2 (5 bases). This CDR3 is 17 amino acids long. Germline-derived CDR1 and CDR2 are LGHNA and YSLEER. Trimming left V 1 base short and J 4 bases short, with 17 bases between. CDR3 DNA sequence: TGCGCCAGCAGCCAAGGAAGATCAGCGGAGGAGTACAATGAGCAGTTCTTC. As protein: CASSQGRSAEEYNEQFF.

V is TRBV9 and J is TRBJ2-3, with TRBD1 as a possible D gene (5 bases). Germline CDR1 is SGDLS and CDR2 is YYNGEE. The CDR3 is 16 residues long. V shed 3 bases and J shed 1 base, with 15 bases lying between them. As DNA, the CDR3 is TGTGCCAGCAGCGGCGGACACAACTTCGGCACAGATACGCAGTATTTT. Translating it yields CASSGGHNFGTDTQYF.

The J gene is TRBJ1-5, the V gene TRBV6-4, with D perhaps matching TRBD1 (5 bases). V was trimmed by 5 bases and J by 9 bases, leaving 17 bases between them. The germline V gene encodes CDR1 MRHNA and CDR2 SNTAGT. The CDR3 consists of 14 residues. CDR3 coding DNA: TGTGCCAGCAGTCCGGACGGGGGGGATCGGCCCCAGCATTTT. As protein: CASSPDGGDRPQHF.

V usage is TRBV28 and J usage is TRBJ1-2; 10 nucleotides line up with TRBD1. The V gene end was trimmed by 7 bases and the J gene end by 4 bases; junction bases not matched to a gene: 9. In germline, CDR1 is MDHEN, CDR2 SYDVKM. CDR3 length: 15 amino acids. CDR3 amino acids: CASNGWDRGTYGYTF. The CDR3 DNA follows: TGTGCCAGCAATGGGTGGGACAGGGGCACCTATGGCTACACCTTC.